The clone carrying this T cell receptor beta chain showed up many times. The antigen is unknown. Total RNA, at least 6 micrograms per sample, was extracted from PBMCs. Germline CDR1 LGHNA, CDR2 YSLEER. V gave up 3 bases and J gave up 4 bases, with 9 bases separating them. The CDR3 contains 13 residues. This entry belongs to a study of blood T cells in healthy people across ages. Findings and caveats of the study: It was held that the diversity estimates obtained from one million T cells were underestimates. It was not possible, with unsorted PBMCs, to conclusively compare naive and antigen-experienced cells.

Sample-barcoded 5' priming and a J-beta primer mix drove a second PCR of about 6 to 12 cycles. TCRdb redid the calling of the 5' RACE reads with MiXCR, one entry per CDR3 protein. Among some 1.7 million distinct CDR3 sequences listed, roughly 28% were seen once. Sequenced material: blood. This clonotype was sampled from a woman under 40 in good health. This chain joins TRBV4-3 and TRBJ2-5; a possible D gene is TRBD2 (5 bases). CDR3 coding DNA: TGCGCCAGCAGCCAGGGTCGGGGAGAGACCCAGTACTTC. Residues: CASSQGRGETQYF.